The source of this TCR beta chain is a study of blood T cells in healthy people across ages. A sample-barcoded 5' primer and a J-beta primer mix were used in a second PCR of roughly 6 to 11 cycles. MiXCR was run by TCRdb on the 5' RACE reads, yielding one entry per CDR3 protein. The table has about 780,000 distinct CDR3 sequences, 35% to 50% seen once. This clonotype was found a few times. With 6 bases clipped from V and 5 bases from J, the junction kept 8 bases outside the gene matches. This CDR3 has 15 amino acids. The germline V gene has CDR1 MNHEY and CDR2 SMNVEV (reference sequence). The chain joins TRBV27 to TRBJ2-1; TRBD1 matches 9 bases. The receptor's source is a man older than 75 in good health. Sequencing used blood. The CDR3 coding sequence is TGTGCCAGCAGAATACTGGGACAGGGCCACAATGAGCAGTTCTTC. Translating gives CASRILGQGHNEQFF.